The 9 T cell receptor beta chains below all came from one sample that was sequenced in a study of cytomegalovirus exposure and HLA in healthy donors. Vbeta (60) and Jbeta (13) primers were used in the PCR. Generated by immunoSEQ multiplex PCR, the TCRdb table keeps only in-frame clones and is missing some. The clone table shows approximately 190,000 clones, with the ten largest holding roughly 6.7%. The sample taken for sequencing was PBMCs. The origin of the receptors is a man younger than 40 in good health and CMV-seronegative.

The chain employs TRBV9 and TRBJ1-1, with 10 bases matching TRBD1. Germline CDR1 is SGDLS and CDR2 is YYNGEE. J was trimmed by 1 base and V by 2 bases; bases with no gene match: 8. The CDR3 has 17 residues. The CDR3 nucleotides read TGTGCCAGCAGCGTTGGACAGGGGGGATATTCGAACACTGAAGCTTTCTTT. The encoded protein is CASSVGQGGYSNTEAFF.

This chain joins TRBV30 and TRBJ2-7; 10 nucleotides agree with TRBD2. Germline V gene lookup returns CDR1 GTSNPN and CDR2 SVGIG (reference sequence). Trimming took 5 bases from V and 3 from J; bases not matched to a gene: 4. The CDR3 runs to 13 residues. The CDR3 loop is CAWGKREGYEQYF. DNA for the CDR3: TGTGCCTGGGGCAAGCGGGAGGGCTACGAGCAGTACTTC.

The chain is built from TRBV10-1 and TRBJ2-1, with 13 nucleotides matching TRBD2. The germline V gene encodes CDR1 WNHNN and CDR2 SYGVQD (reference sequence). The CDR3 extends over 16 amino acids. With 0 bases clipped from V and 6 bases from J, the junction kept 2 bases outside the gene matches. In DNA, the CDR3 is TGCGCCAGCAGTGAGTCGGGGACTAGCGGGGCCAATGAGCAGTTCTTC. This codes for CASSESGTSGANEQFF.

The chain has TRBV7-2 and TRBJ2-4, with D hard to call. Germline V CDR1 and CDR2: SGHTA, FQGNSA. The CDR3 totals 14 residues. V lost 4 bases, J lost 1 base, and 8 bases lay in between. CDR3 amino acids: CASSSTGAKNIQYF. The CDR3 region has the DNA TGTGCCAGCAGCTCAACCGGGGCCAAAAACATTCAGTACTTC. Supplemented by reference TRBV7-2 and TRBJ2-4, the full variable domain reads GAGVSQSPSNKVTEKGKDVELRCDPISGHTALYWYRQSLGQGLEFLIYFQGNSAPDKSGLPSDRFSAERTGGSVSTLTIQRTQQEDSAVYLCASSSTGAKNIQYFGAGTRLSVL.

The J gene is TRBJ2-1, the V gene TRBV2; 13 nucleotides match TRBD2. Germline V gene sequence: CDR1 SNHLY, CDR2 FYNNEI. The CDR3 runs to 15 residues. J lost 6 bases, V lost 6 bases, and 5 bases had no gene match. The CDR3 reads CASRPLAGGPNEQFF. The CDR3 DNA sequence: TGTGCCAGCAGGCCACTAGCGGGAGGGCCCAATGAGCAGTTCTTC. Combining the CDR3 with reference TRBV2 and TRBJ2-1 gives the whole variable domain EPEVTQTPSHQVTQMGQEVILRCVPISNHLYFYWYRQILGQKVEFLVSFYNNEISEKSEIFDDQFSVERPDGSNFTLKIRSTKLEDSAMYFCASRPLAGGPNEQFFGPGTRLTVL.

V and J are TRBV28 and TRBJ2-2, with 7 bases fitting TRBD1. V lost 0 bases and J lost 3; bases outside the gene matches: 1. The CDR3 sequence is 15 residues long. Germline V CDR1 and CDR2: MDHEN, SYDVKM. Written as DNA, the CDR3 is TGTGCCAGCAGTTTATGGCAGGGGGACACCGGGGAGCTGTTTTTT. This gives the protein CASSLWQGDTGELFF.

About this clone: Mismatch with germline at one junction end may stem from a read error. This chain uses TRBV7-9 with TRBJ2-2, with 7 bases fitting TRBD1. The CDR3 is 15 residues long. Looked up from germline, CDR1 is SEHNR and CDR2 is FQNEAQ (reference sequence). The CDR3 is CTSSRDSTNTGELFF. The CDR3 DNA reads as TGTACCAGCAGCCGGGACAGTACGAACACCGGGGAGCTGTTTTTT.

The V gene is TRBV19, the J gene TRBJ1-2; D remains unclear. Germline CDR1 is LNHDA and CDR2 is SQIVND (reference sequence). The V end lost 9 bases, the J end lost 0 bases, and 17 bases lay between the germline ends. The CDR3 has 15 amino acids. The CDR3 DNA reads TGTGCCAGCCACCAATTCGGGGATCCTAACTATGGCTACACCTTC. It codes for CASHQFGDPNYGYTF.

The chain uses TRBV30 and TRBJ2-1; TRBD2 matches at 9 bases. The V and J ends lost 4 bases and 7 bases, in that order; junction bases with no gene match: 14. The CDR3 runs 16 residues. Germline CDR1 GTSNPN, CDR2 SVGIG (reference sequence). The CDR3 region has the DNA TGTGCCTGGACAAAGGCCGCGGGTAGCGGGAGAAATGAGCAGTTCTTC. Encoded protein: CAWTKAAGSGRNEQFF.